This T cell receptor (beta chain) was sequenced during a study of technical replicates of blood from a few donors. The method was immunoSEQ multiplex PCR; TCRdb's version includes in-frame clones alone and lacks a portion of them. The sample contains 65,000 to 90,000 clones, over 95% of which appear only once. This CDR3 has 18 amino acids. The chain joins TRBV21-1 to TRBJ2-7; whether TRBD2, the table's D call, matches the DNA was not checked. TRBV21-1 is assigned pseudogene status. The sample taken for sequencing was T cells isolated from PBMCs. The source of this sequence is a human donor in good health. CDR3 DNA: TGTGCCAGCAGCAAAGAAACGGGATGCCGTGTCTTTTACTACGAGCAGTACTTC. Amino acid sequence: CASSKETGCRVFYYEQYF.